The entry that follows covers one T cell receptor (beta chain) sequence. The target antigen is unknown. This sample is part of a study of T cells in Graves' hyperthyroidism and ophthalmopathy. Graves' hyperthyroidism was deemed stable given no ophthalmopathy progression within 18 months. Criteria for exclusion of patients were uncontrolled infection, other autoimmune disease, pregnancy or lactation. V lost 5 bases, J lost 9 bases, and 20 bases lay in between. The CDR3 has 16 amino acids. RNA transcripts were the template for amplifying TCR beta CDR3 regions. RT-PCR in the first round (using the HTBI primer set) targeted the TCR CDR3. TCRdb processed the multiplex PCR reads anew with MiXCR; each CDR3 protein has one entry. The top ten hold more than 7.5% of the sample, which has fewer than 750,000 distinct CDR3 sequences, around 42% seen once. Study-level results: Blood samples included most of the expanded thyroid clonotypes exceeding 0.001. In the analysis, a 13 V-J model separated ophthalmopathy from stable hyperthyroidism.

The sequencing sample was made of peripheral blood or thyroid tissue (not recorded which). The chain has TRBV12-3 or TRBV12-4 and TRBJ1-6; no firm D call. This clonotype originated in a woman younger than 35 with Graves' hyperthyroidism. The DNA of the CDR3 is TGTGCCAGCAGTGTAACCCGGCCTCTGTCTGGTTCACCCCTCCACTTT. It yields the protein CASSVTRPLSGSPLHF.